The clone carrying this T cell receptor beta chain was detected only a few times. The CDR3 has 15 residues. CDR1 and CDR2 (germline): KGHDR, SFDVKD. V was shortened by 3 bases and J by 2 bases, with 13 bases between the two germline ends. These data come from a study of identical twins. Each CDR3 protein gets one entry after TCRdb re-called the 5' RACE reads with MiXCR. The sample consists of about 300,000 distinct CDR3 sequences, 9% to 15% of them appearing once. These data were likewise used in another study, on yellow fever vaccine responses in identical twins.

The source of this sequence is a woman between 18 and 29 years old in good health. The V gene is TRBV24-1, the J gene TRBJ2-7; D unclear. The sequenced material came from CD8+ T cells sorted from blood. This CDR3 is CATSDNNYGAYEQYF. The CDR3 DNA reads TGTGCCACCAGTGATAATAACTACGGAGCCTACGAGCAGTACTTC.